These 3 T cell receptor beta chains share one sample of origin, sequenced in a study of OX40 agonist ivuxolimab in advanced cancers. Generated by immunoSEQ multiplex PCR, the TCRdb table keeps only in-frame clones and is missing some. The data show 99,000 or so clones, 93% seen once. The starting material was CD4+ or CD8+ T cells sorted from blood, obtained in a trial of the OX40 agonist ivuxolimab. The receptors stem from an adult with an advanced solid tumor such as melanoma, head and neck, liver or kidney cancer.

V is TRBV5-1 and J is TRBJ1-6; D is unresolved. Trimming took 1 base from V and 10 from J, leaving 12 bases between them. The CDR3 is 14 amino acids. Per the germline V gene, CDR1 is SGHRS and CDR2 is YFSETQ. In DNA form, the CDR3 reads TGCGCCAGCAGCTTGAGTGCACAAAACTCACCCCTCCACTTT. Amino acid sequence: CASSLSAQNSPLHF.

The chain recombines TRBV6-5 with TRBJ1-2; tentatively, D is TRBD1 (6 bases). The V gene's germline CDR1 is MNHEY and CDR2 SVGAGI. V gave up 5 bases and J gave up 7 bases, with 17 bases separating them. This CDR3 is built from 14 residues. Written as DNA, the CDR3 is TGTGCCAGCAGTAGCCAGGGGCAAACGGGTGGCTACACCTTC. It is translated as CASSSQGQTGGYTF.

The chain employs TRBV18 and TRBJ2-3; 12 bases agree with TRBD2. V shed 1 base, J shed 1 base, and the junction held 6 bases outside the gene matches. The CDR3 totals 18 residues. Per germline, CDR1 KGHSH and CDR2 LQKENI. The CDR3 DNA reads as TGTGCCAGCTCACCACTCGCTAGCGGGGGGGCTGGCACAGATACGCAGTATTTT. This translates into CASSPLASGGAGTDTQYF.